The entry below gives a single TCR beta chain sequence along with its context. Antigen: not known. The sample holds other DNA sequences that translate to the same CDR3. This sample is part of a study of shared clonotypes between healthy human individuals. Study findings and constraints: Sampling covered nothing but blood. Tissue TCR repertoires likely differ from those found in blood. All-four-donor shared clonotypes had higher generation probabilities than non-shared clonotypes did.

Replicate PCRs for sorted subsets used approximately 220 ng DNA; this equaled around 28,000 T cell genomes. Only in-frame clones appear in the TCRdb table, and some are missing; sequencing was by immunoSEQ multiplex PCR. The sample lists over a million clones; approximately 96% were seen once. The investigators split CD4+ cells into a CD45RA+ naive subset and a CD45RA-negative memory subset. Sequencing was done on a sample of naive CD4+ T cells sorted from blood. The subset is: CD45RA+ positively selected. The sequence was collected from a man aged 30-40 years in good health.

DNA for the CDR3: TGTGCCAGCTCACCACGGACAGGGGGAGAGACCCAGTACTTC. Translation gives CASSPRTGGETQYF. J is TRBJ2-5 and V is TRBV18; 10 bases are shared with TRBD1. CDR3 length equals 14 residues. J gave up 4 bases and V 1 base, and 0 bases lay outside the gene matches. Germline V lookup: CDR1 KGHSH, CDR2 LQKENI.